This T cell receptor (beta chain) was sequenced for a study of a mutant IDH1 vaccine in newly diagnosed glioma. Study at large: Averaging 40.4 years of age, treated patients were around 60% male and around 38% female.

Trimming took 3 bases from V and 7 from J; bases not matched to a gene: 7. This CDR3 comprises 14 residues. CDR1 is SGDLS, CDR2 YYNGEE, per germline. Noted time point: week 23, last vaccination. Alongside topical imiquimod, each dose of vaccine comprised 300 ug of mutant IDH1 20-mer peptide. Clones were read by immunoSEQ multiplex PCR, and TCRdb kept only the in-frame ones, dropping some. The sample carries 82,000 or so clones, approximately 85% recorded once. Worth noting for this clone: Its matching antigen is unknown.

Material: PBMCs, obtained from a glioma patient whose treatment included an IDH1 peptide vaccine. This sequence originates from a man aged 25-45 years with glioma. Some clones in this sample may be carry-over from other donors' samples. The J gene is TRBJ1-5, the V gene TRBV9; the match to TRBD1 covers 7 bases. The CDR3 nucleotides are TGTGCCAGCAGCGGACAGGGAAGGGACCAGCCCCAGCATTTT. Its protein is CASSGQGRDQPQHF.